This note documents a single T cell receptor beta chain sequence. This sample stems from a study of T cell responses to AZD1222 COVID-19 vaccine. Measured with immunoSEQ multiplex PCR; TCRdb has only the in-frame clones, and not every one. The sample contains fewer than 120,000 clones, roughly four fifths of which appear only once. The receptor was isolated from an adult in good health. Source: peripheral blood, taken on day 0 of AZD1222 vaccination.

CDR3 bases: TGTGCCAGCAGCTTTTTTCCCCCTCGGACGGAAAACTATGGCTACACCTTC. This gives the protein CASSFFPPRTENYGYTF. This chain joins TRBV5-4 and TRBJ1-2; D is undetermined. The CDR3 runs 17 residues. The germline gives CDR1 SGHNT, CDR2 YYREEE (reference sequence). The ends were cut back, 2 bases at V and 2 bases at J, with 19 bases in the middle. Full variable domain (remainder filled in from reference TRBV5-4 and TRBJ1-2): ETGVTQSPTHLIKTRGQQVTLRCSSQSGHNTVSWYQQALGQGPQFIFQYYREEENGRGNFPPRFSGLQFPNYSSELNVNALELDDSALYLCASSFFPPRTENYGYTFGSGTRLTVV.